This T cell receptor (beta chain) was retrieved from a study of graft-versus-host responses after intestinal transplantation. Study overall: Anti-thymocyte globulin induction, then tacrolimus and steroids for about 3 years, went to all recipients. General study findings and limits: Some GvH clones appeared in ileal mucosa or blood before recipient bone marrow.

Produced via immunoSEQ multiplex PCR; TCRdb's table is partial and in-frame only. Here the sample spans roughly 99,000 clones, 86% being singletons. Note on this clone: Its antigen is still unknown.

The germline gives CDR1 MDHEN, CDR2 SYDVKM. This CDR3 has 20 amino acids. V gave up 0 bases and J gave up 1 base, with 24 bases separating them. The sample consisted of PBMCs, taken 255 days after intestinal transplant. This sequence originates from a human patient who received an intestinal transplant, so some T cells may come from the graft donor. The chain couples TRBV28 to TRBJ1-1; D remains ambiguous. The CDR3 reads CASSLWVRVGRINPNTEAFF. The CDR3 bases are TGTGCCAGCAGTTTATGGGTAAGGGTGGGGAGAATCAACCCGAACACTGAAGCTTTCTTT. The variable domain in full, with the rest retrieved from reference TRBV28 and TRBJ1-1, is DVKVTQSSRYLVKRTGEKVFLECVQDMDHENMFWYRQDPGLGLRLIYFSYDVKMKEKGDIPEGYSVSREKKERFSLILESASTNQTSMYLCASSLWVRVGRINPNTEAFFGQGTRLTVV.